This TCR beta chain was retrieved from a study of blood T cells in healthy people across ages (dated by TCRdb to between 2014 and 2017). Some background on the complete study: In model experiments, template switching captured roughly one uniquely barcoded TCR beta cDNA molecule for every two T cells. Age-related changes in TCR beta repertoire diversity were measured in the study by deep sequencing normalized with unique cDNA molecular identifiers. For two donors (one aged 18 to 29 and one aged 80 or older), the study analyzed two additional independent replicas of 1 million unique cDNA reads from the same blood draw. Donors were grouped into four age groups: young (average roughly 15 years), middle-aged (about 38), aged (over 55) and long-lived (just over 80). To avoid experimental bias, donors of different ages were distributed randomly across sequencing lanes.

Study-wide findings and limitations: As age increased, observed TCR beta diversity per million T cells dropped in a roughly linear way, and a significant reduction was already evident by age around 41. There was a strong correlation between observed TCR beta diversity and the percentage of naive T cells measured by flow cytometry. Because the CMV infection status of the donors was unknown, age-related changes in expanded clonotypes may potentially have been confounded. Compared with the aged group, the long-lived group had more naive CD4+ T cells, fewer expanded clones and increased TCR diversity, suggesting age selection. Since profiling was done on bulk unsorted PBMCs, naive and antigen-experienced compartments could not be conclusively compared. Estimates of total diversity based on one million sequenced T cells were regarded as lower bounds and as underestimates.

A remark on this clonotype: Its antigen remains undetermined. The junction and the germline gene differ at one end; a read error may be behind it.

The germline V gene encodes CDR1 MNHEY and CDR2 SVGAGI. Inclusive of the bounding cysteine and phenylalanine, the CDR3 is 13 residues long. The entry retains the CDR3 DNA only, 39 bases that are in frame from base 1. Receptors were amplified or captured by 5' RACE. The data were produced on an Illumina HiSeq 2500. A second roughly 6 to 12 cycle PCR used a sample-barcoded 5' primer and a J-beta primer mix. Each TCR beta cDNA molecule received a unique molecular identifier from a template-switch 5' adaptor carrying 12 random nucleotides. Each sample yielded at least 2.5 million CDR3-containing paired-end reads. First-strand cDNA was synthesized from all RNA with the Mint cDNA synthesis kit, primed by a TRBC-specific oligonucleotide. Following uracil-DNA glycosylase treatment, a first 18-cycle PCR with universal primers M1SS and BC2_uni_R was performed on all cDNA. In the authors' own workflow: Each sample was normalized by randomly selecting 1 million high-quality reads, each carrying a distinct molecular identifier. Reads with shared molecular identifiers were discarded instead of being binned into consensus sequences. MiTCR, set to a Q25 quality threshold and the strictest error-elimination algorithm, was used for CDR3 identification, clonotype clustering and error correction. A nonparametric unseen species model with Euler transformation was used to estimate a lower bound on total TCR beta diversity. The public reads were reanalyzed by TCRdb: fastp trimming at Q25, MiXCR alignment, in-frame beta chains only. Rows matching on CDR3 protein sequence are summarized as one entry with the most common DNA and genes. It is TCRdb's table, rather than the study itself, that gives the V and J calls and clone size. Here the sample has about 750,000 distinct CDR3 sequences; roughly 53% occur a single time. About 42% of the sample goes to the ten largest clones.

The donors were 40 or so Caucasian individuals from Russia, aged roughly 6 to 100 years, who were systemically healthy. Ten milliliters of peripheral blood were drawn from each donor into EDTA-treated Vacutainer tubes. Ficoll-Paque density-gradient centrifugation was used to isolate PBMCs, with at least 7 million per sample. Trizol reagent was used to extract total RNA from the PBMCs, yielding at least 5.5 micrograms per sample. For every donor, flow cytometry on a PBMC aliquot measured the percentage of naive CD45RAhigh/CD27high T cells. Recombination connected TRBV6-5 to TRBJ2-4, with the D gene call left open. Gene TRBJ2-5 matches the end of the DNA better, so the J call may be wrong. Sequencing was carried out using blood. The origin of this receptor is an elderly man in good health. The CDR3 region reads CASSYLPQKTQYF. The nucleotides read TGTGCCAGCAGTTACTTGCCCCAAAAGACCCAGTACTTC.